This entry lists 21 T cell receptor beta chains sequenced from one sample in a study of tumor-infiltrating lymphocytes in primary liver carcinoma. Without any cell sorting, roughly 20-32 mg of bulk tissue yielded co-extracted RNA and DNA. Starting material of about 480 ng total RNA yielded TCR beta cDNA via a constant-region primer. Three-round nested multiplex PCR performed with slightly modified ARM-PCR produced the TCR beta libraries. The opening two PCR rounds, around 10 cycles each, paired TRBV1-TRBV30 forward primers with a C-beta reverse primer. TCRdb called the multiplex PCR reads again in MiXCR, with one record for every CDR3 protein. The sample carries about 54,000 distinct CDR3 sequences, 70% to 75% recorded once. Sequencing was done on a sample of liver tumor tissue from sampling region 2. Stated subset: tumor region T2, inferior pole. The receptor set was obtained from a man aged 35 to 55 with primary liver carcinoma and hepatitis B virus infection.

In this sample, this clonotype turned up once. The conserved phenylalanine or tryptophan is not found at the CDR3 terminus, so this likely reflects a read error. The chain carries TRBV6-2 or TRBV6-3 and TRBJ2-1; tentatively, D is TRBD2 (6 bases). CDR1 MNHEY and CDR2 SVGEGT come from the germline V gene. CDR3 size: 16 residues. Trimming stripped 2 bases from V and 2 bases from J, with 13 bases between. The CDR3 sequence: CASSYPAGLTYNEQFL. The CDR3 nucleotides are TGTGCCAGCAGTTACCCCGCGGGACTGACCTACAATGAGCAGTTCTTA.

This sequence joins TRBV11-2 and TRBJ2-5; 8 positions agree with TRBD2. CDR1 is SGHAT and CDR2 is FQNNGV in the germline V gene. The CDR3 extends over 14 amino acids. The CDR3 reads CISSPPGGRETQYF. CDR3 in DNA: TGTATCAGCAGCCCTCCGGGGGGGAGGGAGACCCAGTACTTC.

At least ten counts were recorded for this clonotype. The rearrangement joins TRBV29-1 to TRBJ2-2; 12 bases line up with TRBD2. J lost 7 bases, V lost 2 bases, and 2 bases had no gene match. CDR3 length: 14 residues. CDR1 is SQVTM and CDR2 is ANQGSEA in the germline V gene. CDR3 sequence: CSVETSGRHGELFF. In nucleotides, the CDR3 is TGCAGCGTTGAAACTAGCGGGAGGCACGGGGAGCTGTTTTTT.

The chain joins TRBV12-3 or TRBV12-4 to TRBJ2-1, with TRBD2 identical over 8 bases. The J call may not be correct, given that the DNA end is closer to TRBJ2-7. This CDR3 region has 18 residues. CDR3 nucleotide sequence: TGTGCCAGCAGTGCTAGGGGAGCGGGAGAAGGCTCCTATAATGAGCAGTACTTC. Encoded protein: CASSARGAGEGSYNEQYF.

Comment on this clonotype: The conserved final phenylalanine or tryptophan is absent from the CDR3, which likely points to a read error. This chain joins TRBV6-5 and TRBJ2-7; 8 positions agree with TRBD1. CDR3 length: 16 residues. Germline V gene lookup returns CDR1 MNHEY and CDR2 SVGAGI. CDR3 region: CASSYSGTGDSYEQYL. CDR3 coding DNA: TGTGCCAGCAGCTACTCGGGGACAGGTGACTCCTACGAGCAGTACTTA.

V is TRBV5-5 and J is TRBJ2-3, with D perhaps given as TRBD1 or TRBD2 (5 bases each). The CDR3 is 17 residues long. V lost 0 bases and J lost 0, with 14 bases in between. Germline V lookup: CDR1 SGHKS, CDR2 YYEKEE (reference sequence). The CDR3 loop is CASSLAGPAGSTDTQYF. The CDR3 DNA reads TGTGCCAGCAGCTTGGCGGGACCAGCCGGAAGCACAGATACGCAGTATTTT.

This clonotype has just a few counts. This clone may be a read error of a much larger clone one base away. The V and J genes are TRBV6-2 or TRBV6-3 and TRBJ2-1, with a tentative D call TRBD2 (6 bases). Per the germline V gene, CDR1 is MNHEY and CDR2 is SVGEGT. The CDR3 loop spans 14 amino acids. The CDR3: CASSYEAGYNEQSF. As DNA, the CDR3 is TGTGCCAGCAGTTACGAGGCGGGGTACAATGAGCAGTCCTTC.

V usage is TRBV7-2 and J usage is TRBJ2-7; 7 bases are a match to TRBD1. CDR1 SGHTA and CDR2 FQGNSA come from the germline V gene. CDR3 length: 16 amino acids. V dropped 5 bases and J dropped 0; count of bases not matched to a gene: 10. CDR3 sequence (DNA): TGTGCCAGCAGCCCCCAGGAAGGGACAGTCTCCTACGAGCAGTACTTC. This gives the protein CASSPQEGTVSYEQYF.

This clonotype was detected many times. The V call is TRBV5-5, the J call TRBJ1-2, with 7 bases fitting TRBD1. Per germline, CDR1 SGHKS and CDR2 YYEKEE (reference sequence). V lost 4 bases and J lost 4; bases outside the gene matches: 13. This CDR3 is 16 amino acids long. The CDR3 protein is CASSTDPGGLFYGYTF. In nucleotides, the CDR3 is TGTGCCAGCAGCACCGATCCAGGGGGTCTCTTCTATGGCTACACCTTC. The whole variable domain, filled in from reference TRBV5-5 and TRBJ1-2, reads DAGVTQSPTHLIKTRGQQVTLRCSPISGHKSVSWYQQVLGQGPQFIFQYYEKEERGRGNFPDRFSARQFPNYSSELNVNALLLGDSALYLCASSTDPGGLFYGYTFGSGTRLTVV.

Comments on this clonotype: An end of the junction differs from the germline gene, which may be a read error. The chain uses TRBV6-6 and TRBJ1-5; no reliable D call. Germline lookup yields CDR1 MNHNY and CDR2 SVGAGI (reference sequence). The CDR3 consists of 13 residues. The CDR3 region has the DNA TGTGCCAGCAGGCCGACGTCGAATCAGCCCCAGTTTTTT. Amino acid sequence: CASRPTSNQPQFF.

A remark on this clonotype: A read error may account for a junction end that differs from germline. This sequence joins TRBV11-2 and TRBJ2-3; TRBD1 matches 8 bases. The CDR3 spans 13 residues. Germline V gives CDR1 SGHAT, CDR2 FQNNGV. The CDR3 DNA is TGTGCCAGCAGCTTAGGAGGTGGACAGGGAGCGATGTTT. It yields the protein CASSLGGGQGAMF.

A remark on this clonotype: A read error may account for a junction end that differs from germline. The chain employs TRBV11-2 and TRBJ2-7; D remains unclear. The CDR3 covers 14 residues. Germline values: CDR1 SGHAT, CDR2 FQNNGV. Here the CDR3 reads CANSLADGAYEQYF. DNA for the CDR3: TGTGCCAACAGCTTAGCTGACGGAGCCTATGAGCAGTACTTC.

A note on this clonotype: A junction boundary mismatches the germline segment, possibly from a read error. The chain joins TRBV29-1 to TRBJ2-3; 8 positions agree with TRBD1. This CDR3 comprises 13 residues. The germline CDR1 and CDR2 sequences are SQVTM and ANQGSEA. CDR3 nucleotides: TGCAGCGTTAAGACAGGGGATACAGATACGCAATATTTT. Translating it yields CSVKTGDTDTQYF.

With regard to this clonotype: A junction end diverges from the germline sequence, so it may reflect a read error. The DNA of the CDR3 is TGCGCTAGCAGCCAAGATCTACTAGCGGAAGATCCGTACTTC. Amino acid sequence: CASSQDLLAEDPYF. The chain uses TRBV4-1 and TRBJ2-7; TRBD2 aligns across 8 bases. Germline CDR1 MGHRA, CDR2 YSYEKL. CDR3 size: 14 residues.

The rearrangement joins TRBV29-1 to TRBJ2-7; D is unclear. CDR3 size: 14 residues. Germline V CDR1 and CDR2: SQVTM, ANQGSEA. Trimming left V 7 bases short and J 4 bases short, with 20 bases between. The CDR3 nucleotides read TGCAGCGCTACTATGGCCGTGAGGATGTACGAGCAGTACTTC. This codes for CSATMAVRMYEQYF.

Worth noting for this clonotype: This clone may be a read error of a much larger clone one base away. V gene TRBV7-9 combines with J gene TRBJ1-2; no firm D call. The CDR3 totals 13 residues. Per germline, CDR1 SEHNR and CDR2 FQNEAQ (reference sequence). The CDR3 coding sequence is TGTGCCAGCAGCTTAGCGGAGTACTATGGCCACACCTTC. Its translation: CASSLAEYYGHTF.

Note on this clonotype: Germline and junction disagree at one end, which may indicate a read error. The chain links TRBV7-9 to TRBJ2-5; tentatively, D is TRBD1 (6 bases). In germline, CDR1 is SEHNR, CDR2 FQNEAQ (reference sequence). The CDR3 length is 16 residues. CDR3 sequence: CASSSRDKGTQETQYF. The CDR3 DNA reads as TGTGCTAGCAGCTCACGGGACAAGGGAACGCAAGAGACCCAGTACTTC.

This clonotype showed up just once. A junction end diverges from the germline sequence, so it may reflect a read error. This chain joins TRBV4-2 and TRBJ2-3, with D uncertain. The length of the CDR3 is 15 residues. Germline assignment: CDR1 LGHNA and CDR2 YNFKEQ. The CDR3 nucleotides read TGTGCCAGCAGCCAAGATATGGGAAGCACAGATATGCAGTATTTT. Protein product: CASSQDMGSTDMQYF.

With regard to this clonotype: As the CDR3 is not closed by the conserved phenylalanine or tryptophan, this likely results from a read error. The CDR3 here is CASSHWTGMKVGANVLTL. CDR3 nucleotide sequence: TGTGCCAGCAGTCATTGGACAGGGATGAAAGTTGGGGCCAACGTCCTGACTCTC. This chain joins TRBV6-5 and TRBJ2-6; 8 bases are a match to TRBD1. The CDR3 extends over 18 amino acids. CDR1 is MNHEY, CDR2 SVGAGI, per germline. Trimming took 5 bases from V and 3 from J; bases not matched to a gene: 12.

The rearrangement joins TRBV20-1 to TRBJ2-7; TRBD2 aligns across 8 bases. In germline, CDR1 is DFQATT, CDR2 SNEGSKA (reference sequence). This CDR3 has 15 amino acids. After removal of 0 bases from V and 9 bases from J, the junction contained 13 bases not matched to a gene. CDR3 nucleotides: TGCAGTGCTAGAGATCCACTGCGGGGGGTAGACGGGCAGTACTTC. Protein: CSARDPLRGVDGQYF.

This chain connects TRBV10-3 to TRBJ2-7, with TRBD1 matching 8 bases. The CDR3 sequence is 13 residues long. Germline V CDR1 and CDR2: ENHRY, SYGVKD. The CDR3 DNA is TGTGCTACGAATCGGGACAGGAGTTACGAGCAGTACTTC. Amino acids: CATNRDRSYEQYF.